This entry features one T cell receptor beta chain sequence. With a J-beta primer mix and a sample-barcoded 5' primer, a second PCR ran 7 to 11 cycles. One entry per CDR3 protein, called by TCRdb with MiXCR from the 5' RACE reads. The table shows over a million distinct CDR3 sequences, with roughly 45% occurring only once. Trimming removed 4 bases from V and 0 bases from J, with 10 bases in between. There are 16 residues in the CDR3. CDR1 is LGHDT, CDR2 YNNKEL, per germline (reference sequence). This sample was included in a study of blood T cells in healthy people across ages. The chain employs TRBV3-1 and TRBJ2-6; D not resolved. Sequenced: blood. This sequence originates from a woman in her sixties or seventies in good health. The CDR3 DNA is TGTGCCAGCAGCCGAAACATGCTCTCTGGGGCCAACGTCCTGACTTTC. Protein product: CASSRNMLSGANVLTF.